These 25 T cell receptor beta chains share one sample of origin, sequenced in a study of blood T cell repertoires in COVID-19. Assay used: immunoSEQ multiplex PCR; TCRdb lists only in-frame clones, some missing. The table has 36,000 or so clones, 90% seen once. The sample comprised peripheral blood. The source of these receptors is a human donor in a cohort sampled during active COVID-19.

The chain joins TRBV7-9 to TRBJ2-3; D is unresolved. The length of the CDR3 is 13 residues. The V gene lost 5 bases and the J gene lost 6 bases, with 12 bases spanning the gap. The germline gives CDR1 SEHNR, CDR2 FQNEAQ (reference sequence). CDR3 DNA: TGTGCCAGCAGCCTATCGTCGTGGGATACGCAGTATTTT. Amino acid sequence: CASSLSSWDTQYF.

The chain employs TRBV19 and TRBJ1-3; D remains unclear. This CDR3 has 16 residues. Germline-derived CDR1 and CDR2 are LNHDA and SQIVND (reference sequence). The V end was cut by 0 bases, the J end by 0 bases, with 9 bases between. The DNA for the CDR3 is TGTGCCAGTAGTATAGAGTCAGCGACCTCTGGAAACACCATATATTTT. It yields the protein CASSIESATSGNTIYF.

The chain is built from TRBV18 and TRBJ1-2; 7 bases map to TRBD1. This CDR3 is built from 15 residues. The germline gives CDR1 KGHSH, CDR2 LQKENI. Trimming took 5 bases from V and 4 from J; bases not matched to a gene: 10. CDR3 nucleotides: TGTGCCAGCTCAGTCAACAGGGGAGATGGCTATGGCTACACCTTC. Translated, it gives CASSVNRGDGYGYTF. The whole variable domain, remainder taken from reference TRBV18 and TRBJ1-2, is NAGVMQNPRHLVRRRGQEARLRCSPMKGHSHVYWYRQLPEEGLKFMVYLQKENIIDESGMPKERFSAEFPKEGPSILRIQQVVRGDSAAYFCASSVNRGDGYGYTFGSGTRLTVV.

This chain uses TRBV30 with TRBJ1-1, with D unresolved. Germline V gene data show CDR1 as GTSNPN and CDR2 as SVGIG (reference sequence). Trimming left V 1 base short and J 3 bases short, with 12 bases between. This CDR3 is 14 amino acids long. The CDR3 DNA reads TGTGCCTGGAGTGCGGGGTTTCGGGACACTGAAGCTTTCTTT. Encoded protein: CAWSAGFRDTEAFF.

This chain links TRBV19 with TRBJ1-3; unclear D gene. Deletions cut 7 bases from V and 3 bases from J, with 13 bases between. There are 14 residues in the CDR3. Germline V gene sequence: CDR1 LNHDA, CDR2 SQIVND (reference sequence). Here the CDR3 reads CASISERLGNTIYF. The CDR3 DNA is TGTGCCAGTATAAGTGAACGACTTGGAAACACCATATATTTT.

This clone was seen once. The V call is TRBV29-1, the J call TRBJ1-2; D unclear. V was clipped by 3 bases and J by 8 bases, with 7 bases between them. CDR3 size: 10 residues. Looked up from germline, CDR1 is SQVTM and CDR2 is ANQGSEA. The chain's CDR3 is CSVESLGYTF. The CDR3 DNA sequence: TGCAGCGTTGAGTCGTTGGGCTACACCTTC.

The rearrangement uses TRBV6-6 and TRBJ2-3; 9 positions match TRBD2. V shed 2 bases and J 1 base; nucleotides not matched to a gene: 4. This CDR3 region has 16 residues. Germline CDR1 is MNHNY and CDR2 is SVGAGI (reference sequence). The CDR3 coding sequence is TGTGCCAGCAGTTACCAAGCGGGAGGTGGCACAGATACGCAGTATTTT. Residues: CASSYQAGGGTDTQYF.

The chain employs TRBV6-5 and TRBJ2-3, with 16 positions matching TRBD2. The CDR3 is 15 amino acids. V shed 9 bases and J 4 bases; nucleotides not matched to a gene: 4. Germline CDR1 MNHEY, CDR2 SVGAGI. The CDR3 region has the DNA TGTGCCAGGGCGGGACTAGCGGGAGGGGCAGATACGCAGTATTTT. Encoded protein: CARAGLAGGADTQYF.

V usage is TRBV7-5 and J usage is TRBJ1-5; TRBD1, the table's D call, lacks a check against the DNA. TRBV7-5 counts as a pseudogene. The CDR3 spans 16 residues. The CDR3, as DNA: TGTGTCAGAAGCTTACGGCAGGGGGGATACAATCAGCCCCAGCATTTT. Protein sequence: CVRSLRQGGYNQPQHF.

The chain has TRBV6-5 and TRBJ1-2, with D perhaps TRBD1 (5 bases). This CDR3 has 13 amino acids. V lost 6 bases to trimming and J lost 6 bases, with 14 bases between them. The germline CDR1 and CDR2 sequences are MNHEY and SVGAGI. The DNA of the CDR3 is TGTGCCAGCAGCTACCGGGGGTCAAATGGCTACACCTTC. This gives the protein CASSYRGSNGYTF.

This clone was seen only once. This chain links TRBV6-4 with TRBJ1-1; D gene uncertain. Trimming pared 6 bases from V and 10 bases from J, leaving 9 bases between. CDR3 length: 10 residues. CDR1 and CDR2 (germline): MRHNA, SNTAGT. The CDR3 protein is CASSHFVAFF. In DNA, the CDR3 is TGTGCCAGCAGCCACTTCGTAGCTTTCTTT.

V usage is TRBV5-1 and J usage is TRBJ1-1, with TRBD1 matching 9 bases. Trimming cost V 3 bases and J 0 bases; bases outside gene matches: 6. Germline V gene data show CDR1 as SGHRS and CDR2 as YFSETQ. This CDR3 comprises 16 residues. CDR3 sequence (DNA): TGCGCCAGCAGCTCTGGACAGGGGCGATTGAACACTGAAGCTTTCTTT. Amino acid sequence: CASSSGQGRLNTEAFF.

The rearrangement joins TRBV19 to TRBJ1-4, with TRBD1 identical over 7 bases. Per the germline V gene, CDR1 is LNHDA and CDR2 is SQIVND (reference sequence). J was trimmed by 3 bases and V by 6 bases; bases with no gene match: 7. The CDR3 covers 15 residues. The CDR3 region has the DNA TGTGCCAGTAGAAGACAGGGATGGGCTAATGAAAAACTGTTTTTT. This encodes CASRRQGWANEKLFF.

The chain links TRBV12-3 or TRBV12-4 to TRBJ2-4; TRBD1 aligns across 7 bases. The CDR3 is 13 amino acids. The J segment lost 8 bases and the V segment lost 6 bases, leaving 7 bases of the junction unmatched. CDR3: CASRDSTGYIQYF. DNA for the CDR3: TGTGCCAGCAGGGACTCGACAGGGTACATTCAGTACTTC.

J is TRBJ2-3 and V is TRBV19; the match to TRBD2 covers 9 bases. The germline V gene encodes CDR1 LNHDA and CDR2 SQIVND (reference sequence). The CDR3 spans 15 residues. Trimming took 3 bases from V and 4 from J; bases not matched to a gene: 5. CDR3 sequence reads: CASSIAGGAPDTQYF. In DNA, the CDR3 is TGTGCCAGTAGTATTGCGGGAGGGGCGCCAGATACGCAGTATTTT.

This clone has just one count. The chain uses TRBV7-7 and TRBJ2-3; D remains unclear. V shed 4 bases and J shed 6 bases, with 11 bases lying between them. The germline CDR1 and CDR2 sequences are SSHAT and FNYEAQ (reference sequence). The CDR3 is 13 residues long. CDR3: CASSSHARDTQYF. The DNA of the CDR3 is TGTGCCAGCAGCTCCCACGCTAGGGATACGCAGTATTTT. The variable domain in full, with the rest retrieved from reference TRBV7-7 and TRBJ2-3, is GAGVSQSPRYKVTKRGQDVTLRCDPISSHATLYWYQQALGQGPEFLTYFNYEAQPDKSGLPSDRFSAERPEGSISTLTIQRTEQRDSAMYRCASSSHARDTQYFGPGTRLTVL.

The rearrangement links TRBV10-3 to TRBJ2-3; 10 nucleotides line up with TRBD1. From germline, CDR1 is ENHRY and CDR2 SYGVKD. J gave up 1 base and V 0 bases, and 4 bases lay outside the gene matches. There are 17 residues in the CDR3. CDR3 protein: CAISESGQGPRTDTQYF. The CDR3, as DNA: TGTGCCATCAGTGAGTCGGGACAGGGGCCACGCACAGATACGCAGTATTTT.

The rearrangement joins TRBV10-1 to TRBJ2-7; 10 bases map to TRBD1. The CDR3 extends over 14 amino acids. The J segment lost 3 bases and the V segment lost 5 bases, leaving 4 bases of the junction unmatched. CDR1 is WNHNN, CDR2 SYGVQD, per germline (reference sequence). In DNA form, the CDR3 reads TGCGCCAGCAGTACAGACAGGGGGCACTACGAGCAGTACTTC. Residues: CASSTDRGHYEQYF.

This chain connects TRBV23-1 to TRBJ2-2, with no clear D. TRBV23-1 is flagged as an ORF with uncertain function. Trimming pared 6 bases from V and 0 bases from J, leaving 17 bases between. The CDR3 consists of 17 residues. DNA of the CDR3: TGCGCCAGCAGCCCAAGCCACCCCCGGGCGAACACCGGGGAGCTGTTTTTT. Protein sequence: CASSPSHPRANTGELFF.

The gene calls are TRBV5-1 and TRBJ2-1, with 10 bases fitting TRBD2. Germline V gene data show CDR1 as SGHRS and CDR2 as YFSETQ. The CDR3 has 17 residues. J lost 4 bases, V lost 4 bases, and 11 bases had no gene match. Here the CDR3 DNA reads TGCGCCAGCAGCCCAATCGCCACTAGCGGGATTTACAATGAGCAGTTCTTC. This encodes CASSPIATSGIYNEQFF.

CDR3 loop: CASSTGGRPQGYTF. CDR3 sequence (DNA): TGTGCCAGCAGCACAGGGGGCCGACCCCAGGGCTACACCTTC. The rearrangement uses TRBV28 and TRBJ1-2; the match to TRBD1 covers 9 bases. This CDR3 region has 14 residues. Trimming took 6 bases from V and 8 from J; bases not matched to a gene: 10. Germline V gene lookup returns CDR1 MDHEN and CDR2 SYDVKM.

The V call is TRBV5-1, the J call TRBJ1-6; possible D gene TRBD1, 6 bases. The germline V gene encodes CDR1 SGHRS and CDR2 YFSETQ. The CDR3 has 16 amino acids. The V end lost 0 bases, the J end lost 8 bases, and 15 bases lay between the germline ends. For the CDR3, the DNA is TGCGCCAGCAGCTTGGAAGGGCAGGGGCTCTATTCACCCCTCCACTTT. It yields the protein CASSLEGQGLYSPLHF.

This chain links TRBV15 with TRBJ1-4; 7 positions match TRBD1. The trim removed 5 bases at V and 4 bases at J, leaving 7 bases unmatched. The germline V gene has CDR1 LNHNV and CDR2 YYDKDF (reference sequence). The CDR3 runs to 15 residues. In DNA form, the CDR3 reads TGTGCCACCAGCCTGGGCGGGACAGATAATGAAAAACTGTTTTTT. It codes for CATSLGGTDNEKLFF.

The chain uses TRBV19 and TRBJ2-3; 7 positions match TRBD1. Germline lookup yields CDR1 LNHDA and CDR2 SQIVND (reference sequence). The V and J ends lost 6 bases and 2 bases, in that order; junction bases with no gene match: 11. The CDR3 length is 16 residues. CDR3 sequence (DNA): TGTGCCAGTAGCGGTACCGGGACAGCTATCACAGATACGCAGTATTTT. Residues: CASSGTGTAITDTQYF.

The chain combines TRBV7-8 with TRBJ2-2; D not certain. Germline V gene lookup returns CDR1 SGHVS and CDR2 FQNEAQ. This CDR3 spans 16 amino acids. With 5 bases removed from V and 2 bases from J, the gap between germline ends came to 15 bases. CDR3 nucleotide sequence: TGTGCCAGCAGCCGGCTAGTGGCTTTCAACACCGGGGAGCTGTTTTTT. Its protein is CASSRLVAFNTGELFF.